The 27 T cell receptor beta chains below come from one sample, sequenced in a study of T-cell memory formation after mild COVID-19. From the 5' RACE reads, TCRdb called clonotypes with MiXCR, one entry per CDR3 protein. The sample consists of over 120,000 distinct CDR3 sequences, around 27% of them appearing once. The sequencing sample was made of PBMCs or a T cell subset sorted from them (not recorded which). The receptor set was obtained from an adult woman who had mild COVID-19 (a few samples of this study predate the infection). Cell type and time point are not known.

This chain links TRBV12-3 or TRBV12-4 with TRBJ1-2; no firm D call. The CDR3 consists of 13 residues. V shed 1 base and J shed 6 bases, with 9 bases lying between them. CDR3 in amino acids: CASSLGSNHGYTF. The CDR3 bases are TGTGCCAGCAGTTTAGGGTCCAACCATGGCTACACCTTC.

V is TRBV6-5 and J is TRBJ1-6, with a tentative D call TRBD1 (5 bases). The CDR3 covers 17 residues. V dropped 1 base and J dropped 4 bases, with 14 bases sitting between them. CDR1 is MNHEY, CDR2 SVGAGI, per germline. For the CDR3, the DNA is TGTGCCAGCAGTTACTTCGGGACTCAGCTTTATAATTCACCCCTCCACTTT. It specifies CASSYFGTQLYNSPLHF.

V usage is TRBV6-2 or TRBV6-3 and J usage is TRBJ2-2; 7 bases align to TRBD1. Germline CDR1 MNHEY, CDR2 SVGEGT. The CDR3 totals 12 residues. V shed 6 bases and J 11 bases; nucleotides not matched to a gene: 6. The CDR3 sequence is CASRDQGVELFF. The DNA of the CDR3 is TGTGCCAGCAGGGACCAGGGGGTTGAGCTGTTTTTT.

CDR3 nucleotide sequence: TGCGCCAGCAGCCTCTCTACGTCCACTGAAGCTTTCTTT. It is translated as CASSLSTSTEAFF. The rearrangement joins TRBV4-1 to TRBJ1-1; D is ambiguous. The germline V gene encodes CDR1 MGHRA and CDR2 YSYEKL. V was trimmed by 4 bases and J by 4 bases, leaving 10 bases between them. The CDR3 runs to 13 residues.

V is TRBV4-1 and J is TRBJ2-3; 7 bases match TRBD2. The CDR3 length is 16 residues. Per the germline V gene, CDR1 is MGHRA and CDR2 is YSYEKL. V was pared by 4 bases and J by 0 bases, with 7 bases of the junction left unmatched. CDR3 amino acids: CASSPRGRGSTDTQYF. CDR3 coding DNA: TGCGCCAGCAGCCCCCGAGGGCGGGGGAGCACAGATACGCAGTATTTT.

The V call is TRBV4-2, the J call TRBJ1-5; no reliable D call. The CDR3 runs to 15 residues. The V end lost 0 bases, the J end lost 3 bases, and 9 bases lay between the germline ends. Germline V gene sequence: CDR1 LGHNA, CDR2 YNFKEQ. CDR3 sequence (DNA): TGTGCCAGCAGCCAAGAAACCGGGTTCAATCAGCCCCAGCATTTT. Protein: CASSQETGFNQPQHF.

This clonotype was seen only once. The rearrangement links TRBV7-9 to TRBJ2-3; D is perhaps TRBD1 (6 bases). The germline gives CDR1 SEHNR, CDR2 FQNEAQ (reference sequence). The CDR3 has 16 residues. With 4 bases removed from V and 2 bases from J, the gap between germline ends came to 16 bases. The CDR3 bases are TGTGCCAGCAGCTCCAACAGGGCAATCCTCACAGATACGCAGTATTTT. Translation gives CASSSNRAILTDTQYF.

This clonotype has just a few counts. CDR3 sequence (DNA): TGCAGCGTTGGTCAGGGGGCATTCAATGAGCAGTTCTTC. Translation: CSVGQGAFNEQFF. This chain links TRBV29-1 with TRBJ2-1; 8 bases map to TRBD1. In germline, CDR1 is SQVTM, CDR2 ANQGSEA. J gave up 6 bases and V 4 bases, and 5 bases lay outside the gene matches. The CDR3 has 13 amino acids.

V is TRBV7-3 and J is TRBJ2-2; D might be TRBD2 (6 bases). Trimming removed 3 bases from V and 4 bases from J, with 9 bases in between. The CDR3 spans 14 residues. Germline V gives CDR1 SGHTA, CDR2 FQGTGA. The DNA for the CDR3 is TGTGCCAGCAGCTTTTCAGCGGGCACCGGGGAGCTGTTTTTT. It codes for CASSFSAGTGELFF.

CDR3: CASSLGQGYDTEAFF. The CDR3, as DNA: TGCGCCAGCAGCCTGGGACAGGGCTATGACACTGAAGCTTTCTTT. This rearrangement joins TRBV4-1 to TRBJ1-1; TRBD1 matches 9 bases. V lost 4 bases to trimming and J lost 3 bases; unmatched junction nucleotides: 6. This CDR3 is 15 amino acids long. Germline V gene data show CDR1 as MGHRA and CDR2 as YSYEKL.

This clonotype has a handful of counts. The chain carries TRBV27 and TRBJ1-1, with D maybe TRBD1 (5 bases). V dropped 8 bases and J dropped 1 base, with 17 bases sitting between them. The CDR3 covers 15 residues. The germline gives CDR1 MNHEY, CDR2 SMNVEV (reference sequence). CDR3 region: CASQPHGTANTEAFF. CDR3 nucleotide sequence: TGTGCCAGCCAACCCCACGGGACGGCGAACACTGAAGCTTTCTTT.

V gene TRBV12-3 or TRBV12-4 combines with J gene TRBJ1-1; D may be TRBD1 (6 bases). This CDR3 is 13 amino acids long. The V and J ends lost 3 bases and 5 bases respectively, with 10 bases between them. CDR3 amino acids: CASSFTGKTEAFF. The CDR3 nucleotides read TGTGCCAGCAGTTTCACAGGGAAAACTGAAGCTTTCTTT.

This clonotype was observed many times. The J gene is TRBJ2-1, the V gene TRBV5-1; TRBD2 matches at 8 bases. V was clipped by 4 bases and J by 2 bases; unmatched bases: 8. The length of the CDR3 is 16 residues. Germline lookup yields CDR1 SGHRS and CDR2 YFSETQ. The CDR3 bases are TGCGCCAGCAGCCAGTATTTCGGGAGGGCCTACAATGAGCAGTTCTTC. Residues: CASSQYFGRAYNEQFF.

This sequence joins TRBV7-9 and TRBJ1-4; 7 nucleotides align to TRBD1. The CDR3 has 14 amino acids. Losses at the gene ends were 5 bases for V and 4 bases for J; bases not matched to a gene: 4. CDR1 and CDR2 (germline): SEHNR, FQNEAQ (reference sequence). The CDR3 is CASSRTGLNEKLFF. In DNA, the CDR3 is TGTGCCAGCAGCCGGACAGGCCTTAATGAAAAACTGTTTTTT.

This clonotype was seen a few times. The chain has TRBV4-3 and TRBJ1-4; 11 bases are shared with TRBD1. CDR3 length: 15 amino acids. Germline assignment: CDR1 LGHNA and CDR2 YSLEER. V lost 5 bases and J lost 5; bases outside the gene matches: 4. The CDR3 nucleotides are TGCGCCAGCAGCTATGGGACAGGGGGGAATGAAAAACTGTTTTTT. This codes for CASSYGTGGNEKLFF.

This clonotype was seen only a few times. This sequence joins TRBV7-6 and TRBJ2-3; possibly TRBD2 for D (6 bases). Germline V gene data show CDR1 as SGHVS and CDR2 as FNYEAQ. The CDR3 loop spans 19 amino acids. Trimming took off 3 bases at V and 0 bases at J, with 22 bases between the two ends. The CDR3 is CASSFAVEGSETSTDTQYF. The CDR3 DNA reads as TGTGCCAGCAGCTTCGCCGTGGAGGGGAGCGAAACTAGCACAGATACGCAGTATTTT.

This clonotype was recorded a few times. The chain combines TRBV15 with TRBJ2-5, with 12 bases that match TRBD2. This CDR3 is 15 amino acids long. Per the germline V gene, CDR1 is LNHNV and CDR2 is YYDKDF (reference sequence). J gave up 5 bases and V 1 base, and 2 bases lay outside the gene matches. The CDR3 loop reads CATSRATSGSETQYF. As DNA, the CDR3 is TGTGCCACCAGCAGAGCGACTAGCGGGAGTGAGACCCAGTACTTC.

This clonotype occurred a few times. The CDR3 sequence: CASSEGQGAYEQYF. In nucleotides, the CDR3 is TGTGCCAGCAGTGAAGGACAGGGGGCCTACGAGCAGTACTTC. The chain combines TRBV6-5 with TRBJ2-7, with TRBD1 matching 10 bases. V shed 5 bases and J 2 bases; nucleotides not matched to a gene: 3. Per the germline V gene, CDR1 is MNHEY and CDR2 is SVGAGI. The CDR3 runs 14 residues.

This clonotype has just a few counts. The gene calls are TRBV4-1 and TRBJ1-1; possible D gene TRBD1, 6 bases. Per the germline V gene, CDR1 is MGHRA and CDR2 is YSYEKL. The CDR3 contains 16 residues. Trimming left V 0 bases short and J 1 base short, with 12 bases between. CDR3 nucleotide sequence: TGCGCCAGCAGCCAAGATCACGGAGGGGGGAACACTGAAGCTTTCTTT. Protein product: CASSQDHGGGNTEAFF.

This clonotype was picked up many times. The chain links TRBV7-6 to TRBJ1-1; TRBD1 aligns across 7 bases. The ends lost 0 bases at V and 4 bases at J; junction bases unmatched: 8. The CDR3 runs to 16 residues. The germline gives CDR1 SGHVS, CDR2 FNYEAQ. CDR3 coding DNA: TGTGCCAGCAGCTTAGCGGGCAGGGGGTTACGCACTGAAGCTTTCTTT. This codes for CASSLAGRGLRTEAFF.

This clonotype was seen more than once but under ten times. This chain connects TRBV7-9 to TRBJ2-1; TRBD1 matches at 11 bases. Trimming cost V 0 bases and J 4 bases; bases outside gene matches: 2. This CDR3 contains 16 residues. Looked up from germline, CDR1 is SEHNR and CDR2 is FQNEAQ (reference sequence). Here the CDR3 DNA reads TGTGCCAGCAGCTTAGCATGGGACAGGGGGTACAATGAGCAGTTCTTC. This encodes CASSLAWDRGYNEQFF.

This clonotype has a handful of counts. This rearrangement joins TRBV6-5 to TRBJ2-7, with no clear D. The CDR3 contains 12 residues. Germline CDR1 reads MNHEY; CDR2 reads SVGAGI. Trimming removed 2 bases from V and 5 bases from J, with 7 bases in between. CDR3 DNA: TGTGCCAGCAGTTACGGGTTCAACGAGCAGTACTTC. This codes for CASSYGFNEQYF.

This clonotype was seen only a few times. The chain recombines TRBV29-1 with TRBJ1-2; no definite D call. There are 11 residues in the CDR3. V was cut by 4 bases and J by 5 bases, with 8 bases left in between. Per germline, CDR1 SQVTM and CDR2 ANQGSEA. This CDR3 is CSVGGGYGYTF. CDR3 sequence (DNA): TGCAGCGTTGGTGGAGGGTATGGCTACACCTTC. Supplemented by reference TRBV29-1 and TRBJ1-2, the full variable domain reads SAVISQKPSRDICQRGTSLTIQCQVDSQVTMMFWYRQQPGQSLTLIATANQGSEATYESGFVIDKFPISRPNLTFSTLTVSNMSPEDSSIYLCSVGGGYGYTFGSGTRLTVV.

This clonotype was found a few times. The chain links TRBV12-3 or TRBV12-4 to TRBJ2-1; D tentatively fits TRBD1 or TRBD2 (5 bases each). The CDR3 extends over 15 amino acids. V lost 5 bases to trimming and J lost 1 base, with 12 bases between them. The CDR3 spells CASSPGTQSYNEQFF. CDR3 sequence (DNA): TGTGCCAGCAGTCCCGGGACCCAGTCCTACAATGAGCAGTTCTTC.

The V gene is TRBV7-9, the J gene TRBJ2-5; 13 bases are a match to TRBD2. V trimming: 5 bases; J trimming: 2 bases; junction bases outside the gene matches: 11. Germline values: CDR1 SEHNR, CDR2 FQNEAQ (reference sequence). This CDR3 comprises 18 residues. The CDR3 DNA follows: TGTGCCAGCAGCCCATCCCTGGGGACTAGCGGGGTGCAAGAGACCCAGTACTTC. Encoded protein: CASSPSLGTSGVQETQYF.

The chain couples TRBV7-6 to TRBJ2-2; 7 positions match TRBD1. V lost 1 base, J lost 3 bases, and 8 bases stayed unmatched. This CDR3 region has 17 residues. Germline V gene sequence: CDR1 SGHVS, CDR2 FNYEAQ. The CDR3 DNA follows: TGTGCCAGCAGCTTAGTATCTCCAGGGGGTGACACCGGGGAGCTGTTTTTT. Translation gives CASSLVSPGGDTGELFF. The full variable domain, rest sourced from reference TRBV7-6 and TRBJ2-2, is GAGVSQSPRYKVTKRGQDVALRCDPISGHVSLYWYRQALGQGPEFLTYFNYEAQQDKSGLPNDRFSAERPEGSISTLTIQRTEQRDSAMYRCASSLVSPGGDTGELFFGEGSRLTVL.

The chain recombines TRBV6-2 or TRBV6-3 with TRBJ2-4; D is ambiguous. CDR1 is MNHEY and CDR2 is SVGEGT in the germline V gene. The V end was cut by 6 bases, the J end by 0 bases, with 18 bases between. This CDR3 has 17 residues. CDR3 DNA sequence: TGTGCCAGCAGCTCTTCAACCGAGTCACTAGCCAAAAACATTCAGTACTTC. It specifies CASSSSTESLAKNIQYF.